This is a list of T cell receptor beta chains from one sample in a study of blood T cell repertoires in COVID-19. Profiling relied on immunoSEQ multiplex PCR, and the TCRdb table lists in-frame clones only, not all of them. This table has tens of thousands of clones, around 86% appearing once. Source material: peripheral blood. The origin of the receptors is a man aged 80 or over with acute or convalescent COVID-19. The CDR3 runs from the conserved cysteine through the conserved F or W. A D gene is named only where the DNA matches it firmly. The size field is filled for only some rows; it gives once, few, many or a size class.

j_call d_call v_call clone_size cdr3_aa cdr3_nt
TRBJ1-4 TRBD1 TRBV7-6 - CASSEEGQGEEKLFF TGTGCCAGCAGCGAGGAGGGACAGGGGGAAGAAAAACTGTTTTTT
TRBJ2-5 TRBD1 TRBV5-1 - CASSLEQGAETQYF TGCGCCAGCAGCTTAGAACAGGGGGCAGAGACCCAGTACTTC
TRBJ2-5 TRBD1 TRBV5-1 once CASSRGQPQETQYF TGCGCCAGCAGCAGGGGACAGCCTCAAGAGACCCAGTACTTC
TRBJ1-6 - TRBV28 - CASSLRRVGSPLHF TGTGCCAGCAGTTTAAGGAGGGTAGGGTCACCCCTCCACTTT
TRBJ1-4 TRBD1 TRBV3-1/TRBV3-2 - CASSQGSGTANEKLFF TGTGCCAGCAGCCAAGGTTCGGGGACAGCTAATGAAAAACTGTTTTTT
TRBJ1-1 TRBD1 TRBV9 few CASGTSGGTEAFF TGTGCCAGCGGTACCTCAGGGGGAACTGAAGCTTTCTTT
TRBJ1-6 TRBD1 TRBV19 - CASKGAASERNSPLHF TGTGCCAGTAAGGGGGCGGCCTCCGAAAGGAATTCACCCCTCCACTTT
TRBJ2-4 - TRBV19 - CASSRQISKNIQYF TGTGCCAGTAGTAGACAGATATCCAAAAACATTCAGTACTTC
TRBJ2-5 - TRBV24-1 - CATGGNERETQYF TGTGCCACCGGGGGGAATGAGAGGGAGACCCAGTACTTC
TRBJ1-2 - TRBV2 once CASSEAHYRAGRDYGYTF TGTGCCAGCAGTGAAGCGCACTACAGGGCGGGGAGGGACTATGGCTACACCTTC
TRBJ2-7 - TRBV5-1 - CASSPGLYEQYF TGCGCCAGCAGCCCGGGACTTTACGAGCAGTACTTC
TRBJ2-1 - TRBV2 - CASSEAGRGDYNEQFF TGTGCCAGCAGTGAAGCCGGCAGGGGGGATTACAATGAGCAGTTCTTC
TRBJ2-3 - TRBV4-2 - CASSQDRSTDTQYF TGTGCCAGCAGCCAAGACAGGAGCACAGATACGCAGTATTTT
TRBJ1-2 TRBD1 TRBV18 - CASSPWKQGARGYTF TGTGCCAGCTCACCCTGGAAACAGGGGGCTAGAGGCTACACCTTC
TRBJ1-2 - TRBV18 - CASSQKGGPTYGYTF TGTGCCAGCTCACAGAAGGGAGGGCCGACCTATGGCTACACCTTC
TRBJ2-2 - TRBV24-1 - CATSDRWNTGELFF TGTGCCACCAGTGATCGGTGGAACACCGGGGAGCTGTTTTTT
TRBJ1-2 - TRBV3-1/TRBV3-2 - CASSHDSVGGYTF TGTGCCAGCAGCCACGACTCGGTTGGGGGCTACACCTTC
TRBJ2-1 TRBD2 TRBV11-3 - CASRPRLAGGPNEQFF TGTGCCAGCAGGCCCAGACTAGCGGGAGGGCCGAATGAGCAGTTCTTC
TRBJ2-2 - TRBV6-6 - CASSSGLSQNTGELFF TGTGCCAGCAGTTCAGGGTTGTCCCAAAACACCGGGGAGCTGTTTTTT
TRBJ1-1 - TRBV27 - CASSFRGYTEAFF TGTGCCAGCAGTTTTAGGGGTTACACTGAAGCTTTCTTT
TRBJ1-2 - TRBV28 - CASSLSGENYGYTF TGTGCCAGCAGTTTATCCGGGGAAAACTATGGCTACACCTTC
TRBJ2-3 TRBD1 TRBV7-2 - CASTPDRGKDTQYF TGTGCCAGCACCCCGGACAGGGGGAAGGATACGCAGTATTTT
TRBJ1-3 - TRBV5-8 - CASSGGATYSGNTIYF TGTGCCAGCAGCGGGGGGGCCACTTACTCTGGAAACACCATATATTTT
TRBJ2-5 - TRBV5-1 - CASRLIGRKETQYF TGCGCCAGCAGGCTGATAGGCAGGAAAGAGACCCAGTACTTC
TRBJ2-1 TRBD2 TRBV7-2 - CASSLGGRAYNEQFF TGTGCCAGCAGCTTGGGCGGGAGGGCCTACAATGAGCAGTTCTTC
TRBJ2-1 TRBD2 TRBV28 - CASSPSGSVGNEQFF TGTGCCAGCAGCCCTAGCGGGAGTGTCGGCAATGAGCAGTTCTTC
TRBJ2-1 TRBD1 TRBV2 - CASSSDRGLGNEQFF TGTGCCAGCAGTAGCGACAGGGGGCTGGGCAATGAGCAGTTCTTC
TRBJ2-1 - TRBV12-3/TRBV12-4 - CASSLVSGEQFF TGTGCCAGCAGTTTGGTTAGCGGTGAGCAGTTCTTC
TRBJ1-1 - TRBV2 - CASSETWHRSNTEAFF TGTGCCAGCAGTGAAACGTGGCACAGGTCTAACACTGAAGCTTTCTTT
TRBJ1-1 - TRBV5-1 - CASSETVDWRNTEAFF TGCGCCAGCAGCGAGACGGTGGATTGGAGGAACACTGAAGCTTTCTTT
TRBJ1-2 - TRBV11-2 - CASSFDQATSGIYGYTF TGTGCCAGCAGCTTCGACCAAGCTACCTCAGGGATCTATGGCTACACCTTC
TRBJ1-1 - TRBV5-1 - CASSFVGELSNTEAFF TGCGCCAGCAGCTTCGTAGGGGAATTGTCGAACACTGAAGCTTTCTTT
TRBJ1-4 TRBD1 TRBV2 - CASSRTGDEKLFF TGTGCCAGCAGCCGGACAGGGGATGAAAAACTGTTTTTT
TRBJ2-1 - TRBV7-6 - CASSLVAGPSYNEQFF TGTGCCAGCAGCTTAGTCGCGGGCCCCTCCTACAATGAGCAGTTCTTC
TRBJ2-1 - TRBV2 - CASSEGPGHEQFF TGTGCCAGCAGTGAAGGCCCAGGCCATGAGCAGTTCTTC
TRBJ1-2 TRBD1 TRBV18 - CASSPISTGDYGYTF TGTGCCAGCTCACCGATCTCGACAGGGGATTATGGCTACACCTTC
TRBJ1-1 - TRBV19 - CASSMGAPRGTEAFF TGTGCCAGTAGTATGGGGGCTCCTAGGGGCACTGAAGCTTTCTTT
TRBJ1-1 - TRBV18 few CASSPPGRDNTEAFF TGTGCCAGCTCACCACCGGGCAGGGATAACACTGAAGCTTTCTTT
TRBJ2-1 TRBD2 TRBV5-1 - CASSFDSGSAYNEQFF TGCGCCAGCAGTTTCGATAGCGGGAGCGCCTACAATGAGCAGTTCTTC
TRBJ1-2 TRBD1 TRBV5-4 - CASKKAGAGGRNGYTF TGTGCCAGCAAAAAGGCTGGTGCAGGGGGTAGGAATGGCTACACCTTC
TRBJ2-5 - TRBV7-9 - CASSFRETQYF TGTGCCAGCAGCTTCCGAGAGACCCAGTACTTC
TRBJ1-5 - TRBV7-2 - CASSSYTGQPQHF TGTGCCAGCAGCTCGTACACAGGGCAGCCCCAGCATTTT
TRBJ2-1 TRBD2 TRBV5-5 - CASSFALAGYNEQFF TGTGCCAGCAGCTTCGCGCTAGCGGGGTACAATGAGCAGTTCTTC
TRBJ2-1 - TRBV10-3 once CAIRGSHNEQFF TGTGCCATCAGGGGCAGCCACAATGAGCAGTTCTTC
TRBJ2-7 TRBD2 TRBV5-4 - CASTRGGISEQYF TGTGCCAGCACCCGGGGGGGGATTAGCGAGCAGTACTTC
TRBJ2-2 - TRBV5-1 - CASRAENTGELFF TGCGCCAGCAGGGCAGAAAACACCGGGGAGCTGTTTTTT
TRBJ1-1 TRBD1 TRBV2 - CASSERQGRYTEAFF TGTGCCAGCAGTGAAAGACAGGGTCGTTACACTGAAGCTTTCTTT
TRBJ1-1 - TRBV5-1 - CASSPSTVRVMNTEAFF TGCGCCAGCAGCCCATCCACTGTTCGGGTCATGAACACTGAAGCTTTCTTT
TRBJ1-4 - TRBV5-5 - CASSLVAGATNEKLFF TGTGCCAGCAGCTTGGTAGCGGGGGCAACTAATGAAAAACTGTTTTTT
TRBJ2-7 TRBD2 TRBV5-4 - CASSFRLAGRDEQYF TGTGCCAGCAGCTTTCGACTAGCGGGAAGGGATGAGCAGTACTTC
TRBJ2-1 - TRBV7-2 - CASRLRADEQFF TGTGCCAGCAGGTTACGCGCGGATGAGCAGTTCTTC
TRBJ2-3 TRBD2 TRBV19 - CASSRNPAGGGTDTQYF TGTGCCAGTAGCCGAAACCCTGCGGGGGGCGGCACAGATACGCAGTATTTT
TRBJ2-3 - TRBV9 - CASSPGRGRTDTQYF TGTGCCAGCAGCCCCGGGCGGGGGCGCACAGATACGCAGTATTTT